This TCR beta chain was sequenced during a study of vaccination effects on CD4 cells after COVID-19. Overall study results and limits: Among infection- and vaccine-induced clones, marked clonal contraction occurred late after vaccination.

When around 10 days of culture had elapsed, CD4+ T cells were isolated. Infection with SARS-CoV-2 occurred in the person between March and December 2020, and PCR confirmed it. Participants were given two doses of BNT162b2 or mRNA-1273 vaccine. In this sample, this clone turned up a few times. Its antigen is currently unknown. CDR1 is SGHAT, CDR2 FQNNGV, per germline. Trimming took 1 base from V and 6 from J; bases not matched to a gene: 8. This CDR3 spans 17 amino acids. Produced via immunoSEQ multiplex PCR; TCRdb's table is partial and in-frame only. The profile covers around 50,000 clones, with around 80% appearing a single time and 4.5% to 5.5% taken by the ten largest.

This specimen consisted of CD4+ T cells from PBMCs cultured without peptide, obtained after COVID-19 vaccination. The rearrangement links TRBV11-2 to TRBJ2-3; 12 nucleotides match TRBD2. The sequence derives from a human donor who had a prior SARS-CoV-2 infection. CDR3 region: CASSLGPRTSGMDTQYF. CDR3 in DNA: TGTGCCAGCAGCTTAGGCCCCCGGACTAGCGGGATGGATACGCAGTATTTT.